These 25 T cell receptor beta chains came from one sample sequenced in a study of T cell responses to AZD1222 COVID-19 vaccine. Generated by immunoSEQ multiplex PCR, the TCRdb table keeps only in-frame clones and is missing some. The profile covers nearly 100,000 clones, with about 88% appearing a single time and less than 3.5% taken by the ten largest. The specimen comprised peripheral blood, sampled on day 0 of AZD1222 vaccination. The receptors derive from an adult in good health.

The V and J genes are TRBV3-1 (or the pseudogene TRBV3-2) and TRBJ2-2; possibly TRBD2 for D (6 bases). Trimming stripped 0 bases from V and 7 bases from J, with 12 bases between. CDR3 length: 15 residues. Germline CDR1 is LGHDT and CDR2 is YNNKEL (reference sequence). DNA for the CDR3: TGTGCCAGCAGCCAAGATCGTGCTAGCGTCGGGGAGCTGTTTTTT. This encodes CASSQDRASVGELFF.

This chain joins TRBV28 and TRBJ1-5, with 7 bases identical to TRBD1. Germline V gene data show CDR1 as MDHEN and CDR2 as SYDVKM. J was trimmed by 4 bases and V by 6 bases; bases with no gene match: 9. The CDR3 is 15 amino acids. The CDR3 protein is CASRRNRGGNQPQHF. The DNA of the CDR3 is TGTGCCAGCAGGAGAAACAGGGGCGGGAATCAGCCCCAGCATTTT.

This chain links TRBV7-2 with TRBJ1-2, with no clear D. This CDR3 spans 15 amino acids. Germline V CDR1 and CDR2: SGHTA, FQGNSA. Trimming took 7 bases from V and 3 from J, leaving 18 bases between them. CDR3 bases: TGTGCCAGCACCCCGGATCATCTTACTTACTATGGCTACACCTTC. Residues: CASTPDHLTYYGYTF.

This clone is classed as medium-sized. This chain uses TRBV19 with TRBJ2-2, with 8 nucleotides matching TRBD1. The CDR3 covers 17 residues. Trimming at V came to 0 bases and at J to 6 bases, leaving 9 bases not matched to a gene. Per germline, CDR1 LNHDA and CDR2 SQIVND (reference sequence). The CDR3 DNA sequence: TGTGCCAGTAGTATAGATAGCGCAGGGGGCGGCTCCGGGGAGCTGTTTTTT. Residues: CASSIDSAGGGSGELFF.

V usage is TRBV3-1 (or the pseudogene TRBV3-2) and J usage is TRBJ1-1; D not certain. This CDR3 has 14 amino acids. Germline V gene data show CDR1 as LGHDT and CDR2 as YNNKEL (reference sequence). The V end was cut by 2 bases, the J end by 1 base, with 8 bases between. The CDR3 DNA follows: TGTGCCAGCAGCCAATTAGGTCCGAACACTGAAGCTTTCTTT. Amino acids: CASSQLGPNTEAFF.

This chain joins TRBV7-9 and TRBJ2-3; D gene unclear. Germline V lookup: CDR1 SEHNR, CDR2 FQNEAQ (reference sequence). This CDR3 has 13 residues. The V end was cut by 1 base, the J end by 6 bases, with 8 bases between. This CDR3 reads CASSLVAWDTQYF. CDR3 sequence (DNA): TGTGCCAGCAGCTTAGTGGCCTGGGATACGCAGTATTTT.

The chain has TRBV9 and TRBJ2-3; 14 nucleotides match TRBD2. V lost 1 base and J lost 2; bases outside the gene matches: 3. Germline V gene lookup returns CDR1 SGDLS and CDR2 YYNGEE. This CDR3 region has 17 residues. Here the CDR3 reads CASSVKGLAGVTDTQYF. CDR3 nucleotide sequence: TGTGCCAGCAGCGTAAAGGGACTAGCGGGGGTCACAGATACGCAGTATTTT.

V and J are TRBV7-2 and TRBJ2-3; TRBD2 agrees at 10 bases. The CDR3 has 15 amino acids. The trim removed 2 bases at V and 5 bases at J, leaving 4 bases unmatched. Germline V lookup: CDR1 SGHTA, CDR2 FQGNSA. The CDR3 DNA sequence: TGTGCCAGCAGCTTAAGCGGGGGGGCTGGAGATACGCAGTATTTT. Protein product: CASSLSGGAGDTQYF.

The chain couples TRBV28 to TRBJ1-2; D may be TRBD1 (6 bases). The germline V gene has CDR1 MDHEN and CDR2 SYDVKM. This CDR3 spans 14 amino acids. V dropped 6 bases and J dropped 4 bases, with 15 bases sitting between them. CDR3 loop: CASRRNRDFYGYTF. The DNA of the CDR3 is TGTGCCAGCAGGCGGAACAGGGATTTCTATGGCTACACCTTC.

The V call is TRBV30, the J call TRBJ1-2; TRBD1 might be the D (5 bases). This CDR3 is built from 11 residues. Per germline, CDR1 GTSNPN and CDR2 SVGIG (reference sequence). Trimming cost V 8 bases and J 6 bases, with 13 bases left between them. The CDR3, as DNA: TGTGCCGGTCGCCCGGGGGATGGCTACACCTTC. It translates to CAGRPGDGYTF.

As DNA, the CDR3 is TGTGCCAGCAGTTTTGGGACCAGTCCCTACTATGGCTACACCTTC. This sequence encodes CASSFGTSPYYGYTF. The V and J genes are TRBV27 and TRBJ1-2, with a weak D call TRBD1 (5 bases). CDR1 MNHEY and CDR2 SMNVEV come from the germline V gene (reference sequence). Trimming took 3 bases from V and 3 from J, leaving 14 bases between them. The CDR3 has 15 amino acids.

V gene TRBV5-1 combines with J gene TRBJ2-2; the match to TRBD1 covers 9 bases. This CDR3 has 15 residues. Germline V gene data show CDR1 as SGHRS and CDR2 as YFSETQ. The J segment lost 1 base and the V segment lost 7 bases, leaving 5 bases of the junction unmatched. CDR3: CASGGTGKNTGELFF. CDR3 nucleotide sequence: TGCGCCAGCGGGGGGACAGGGAAGAACACCGGGGAGCTGTTTTTT.

This chain connects TRBV7-2 to TRBJ2-5, with 14 bases matching TRBD2. Germline CDR1 is SGHTA and CDR2 is FQGNSA. Unmatched junction bases numbered 1, after V lost 6 bases and J lost 1 base. This CDR3 comprises 15 residues. The chain's CDR3 is CASRTSGGAQETQYF. In DNA, the CDR3 is TGTGCCAGCAGGACTAGCGGGGGGGCCCAAGAGACCCAGTACTTC. The full variable domain, with the rest looked up from reference TRBV7-2 and TRBJ2-5, is GAGVSQSPSNKVTEKGKDVELRCDPISGHTALYWYRQSLGQGLEFLIYFQGNSAPDKSGLPSDRFSAERTGGSVSTLTIQRTQQEDSAVYLCASRTSGGAQETQYFGPGTRLLVL.

This clone was seen once. J is TRBJ1-2 and V is TRBV4-1, with TRBD1 matching over 10 bases. The V gene's germline CDR1 is MGHRA and CDR2 YSYEKL. V trimming: 1 base; J trimming: 2 bases; junction bases outside the gene matches: 1. CDR3 length: 15 amino acids. Here the CDR3 DNA reads TGCGCCAGCAGCCAAGGGACAGGGGGAAACTATGGCTACACCTTC. It translates to CASSQGTGGNYGYTF.

The chain combines TRBV2 with TRBJ2-3; 12 bases fit TRBD2. J gave up 1 base and V 5 bases, and 4 bases lay outside the gene matches. The CDR3 has 16 residues. Germline assignment: CDR1 SNHLY and CDR2 FYNNEI. CDR3 bases: TGTGCCAGCAGTTCGACTAGCGGGGGCCGCACAGATACGCAGTATTTT. This codes for CASSSTSGGRTDTQYF.

The chain has TRBV27 and TRBJ1-3; D may be TRBD1 (5 bases). The CDR3 runs to 16 residues. Germline CDR1 reads MNHEY; CDR2 reads SMNVEV (reference sequence). V was trimmed by 6 bases and J by 0 bases, leaving 15 bases between them. CDR3: CASRREGRASGNTIYF. The CDR3 nucleotides read TGTGCCAGCAGACGAGAGGGCAGGGCCTCTGGAAACACCATATATTTT.

This chain joins TRBV6-5 and TRBJ1-1; D not resolved. From germline, CDR1 is MNHEY and CDR2 SVGAGI. The CDR3 length is 13 residues. Trimming took 4 bases from V and 7 from J, leaving 13 bases between them. The CDR3 nucleotides read TGTGCCAGCAGTTCCGGGGTCTACTTTGAAGCTTTCTTT. The encoded protein is CASSSGVYFEAFF.

J is TRBJ1-4 and V is TRBV5-1; D is ambiguous. The CDR3 has 14 residues. Germline CDR1 reads SGHRS; CDR2 reads YFSETQ. Between the trimmed V and J ends, which lost 4 bases and 0 bases, there was a span of 7 bases. CDR3 sequence reads: CASSLTATNEKLFF. The DNA for the CDR3 is TGCGCCAGCAGCCTGACTGCAACTAATGAAAAACTGTTTTTT.

The table lists this clone with a few counts. The genes are TRBV11-3 and TRBJ1-4, with D perhaps matching TRBD1 (5 bases). The germline V and J ends were trimmed by 5 bases and 8 bases, with 18 bases remaining between them. The germline CDR1 and CDR2 sequences are SGHNT and YENEEA. CDR3 length equals 15 residues. The CDR3 is CASSPQRGEEEKLFF. The CDR3 DNA follows: TGTGCCAGCAGCCCCCAGAGAGGGGAGGAGGAAAAACTGTTTTTT.

V usage is TRBV9 and J usage is TRBJ2-7; TRBD1 is a possible D gene (5 bases). CDR3 length: 14 amino acids. The V end was cut by 1 base, the J end by 7 bases, with 15 bases between. CDR1 and CDR2 (germline): SGDLS, YYNGEE. CDR3 in amino acids: CASSVPDRNGEQYF. CDR3 sequence (DNA): TGTGCCAGCAGCGTACCCGACAGAAACGGAGAGCAGTACTTC.

The chain joins TRBV7-3 to TRBJ2-2; the D gene is possibly TRBD1 (6 bases). Germline V gene lookup returns CDR1 SGHTA and CDR2 FQGTGA. The V end was cut by 5 bases, the J end by 0 bases, with 13 bases between. CDR3 length: 16 amino acids. CDR3 amino acids: CASSQVGGSNTGELFF. In DNA, the CDR3 is TGTGCCAGCAGCCAAGTAGGGGGTTCGAACACCGGGGAGCTGTTTTTT.

The rearrangement uses TRBV5-1 and TRBJ2-2; the match to TRBD2 covers 7 bases. The germline V gene has CDR1 SGHRS and CDR2 YFSETQ. The junction had 7 bases not matched to a gene; V was cut back by 1 base and J by 4 bases. The CDR3 sequence is 16 residues long. The CDR3 DNA reads as TGCGCCAGCAGCTTGTCCTTCGGGGGGAGCACCGGGGAGCTGTTTTTT. Its protein product is CASSLSFGGSTGELFF.

CDR3 loop: CASSARREGRATTNEKLFF. As DNA, the CDR3 is TGCGCCAGCAGCGCCCGTAGGGAGGGCAGGGCCACAACTAATGAAAAACTGTTTTTT. The rearrangement uses TRBV5-1 and TRBJ1-4, with D possibly TRBD1 on 5 matching bases. The CDR3 runs 19 residues. Germline assignment: CDR1 SGHRS and CDR2 YFSETQ. V shed 4 bases and J shed 0 bases, with 22 bases lying between them.

The chain uses TRBV9 and TRBJ1-2; D possibly corresponds to TRBD1 (5 bases). Germline-derived CDR1 and CDR2 are SGDLS and YYNGEE. This CDR3 comprises 14 residues. V lost 0 bases and J 4 bases, leaving 10 bases between the germline ends. CDR3 coding DNA: TGTGCCAGCAGCGTAGACGAGGGGAGCTATGGCTACACCTTC. It encodes CASSVDEGSYGYTF.

The chain joins TRBV27 to TRBJ1-1; the D is unclear. The V end was cut by 3 bases, the J end by 1 base, with 18 bases between. The CDR3 is 17 residues long. CDR1 and CDR2 (germline): MNHEY, SMNVEV (reference sequence). Written as DNA, the CDR3 is TGTGCCAGCAGTTTTAAGTATAGGGAACACCGGAACACTGAAGCTTTCTTT. Its protein product is CASSFKYREHRNTEAFF.